A selection of T cell receptor beta chains follows, all from one sample in a study of identical twins. TCRdb re-called the 5' RACE reads through MiXCR, storing one row per CDR3 protein. The table lists approximately 210,000 distinct CDR3 sequences, over 5.5% of them singletons. The same sample was also used in a study of T cells expressing NK-cell markers.

The sequenced sample consisted of CD8+ T cells sorted from blood. The source is a woman aged 18-29 years in good health. CDR3s leave out the opening cysteine and the closing phenylalanine or tryptophan.

CDR3aa: ASSLGTGGKDTQY
j_gene: TRBJ2-3
v_gene: TRBV27

CDR3aa: ATRNEEINTEAF
j_gene: TRBJ1-1
v_gene: TRBV24-1

CDR3aa: ASSEEGGGYNEQF
j_gene: TRBJ2-1
v_gene: TRBV6-1

CDR3aa: ASSFLAGVNTGELF
j_gene: TRBJ2-2
v_gene: TRBV13

CDR3aa: ASSLEEAGVGDGYT
j_gene: TRBJ1-2
v_gene: TRBV7-9

CDR3aa: AAQAGINTEAF
j_gene: TRBJ1-1
v_gene: TRBV10-3

CDR3aa: SARGVRPQANYGYT
j_gene: TRBJ1-2
v_gene: TRBV20-1

CDR3aa: ASRSGREYEQY
j_gene: TRBJ2-7
v_gene: TRBV28

CDR3aa: ASRGIGQINYGYT
j_gene: TRBJ1-2
v_gene: TRBV12-3/TRBV12-4

CDR3aa: ATSREGMSYEQY
j_gene: TRBJ2-7
v_gene: TRBV15

CDR3aa: ASSGRRTAESYT
j_gene: TRBJ1-2
v_gene: TRBV9

CDR3aa: ASSLAGGFNTEAF
j_gene: TRBJ1-1
v_gene: TRBV5-1

CDR3aa: ASDCTALVEKLF
j_gene: TRBJ1-4
v_gene: TRBV5-1

CDR3aa: SARDFTSGHNEQF
j_gene: TRBJ2-1
v_gene: TRBV20-1

CDR3aa: ASSAIPTEQY
j_gene: TRBJ2-7
v_gene: TRBV10-2

CDR3aa: ASSLERSPNQPQH
j_gene: TRBJ1-5
v_gene: TRBV12-3/TRBV12-4

CDR3aa: ASGLVGTLLHYEQY
j_gene: TRBJ2-7
v_gene: TRBV12-5

CDR3aa: ASSPSAGDMNTEAF
j_gene: TRBJ1-1
v_gene: TRBV18